This T cell receptor (beta chain) is drawn from a study of response to subunit inactivated influenza vaccine (dated by TCRdb to the late 2010s). Some background on the complete study: To follow how T cells responded to a trivalent subunit inactivated influenza vaccine, the researchers relied on deep quantitative profiling of the T cell receptor repertoire.

Of note for this clonotype: Its antigen is currently not known. Per-base quality was not reported, and no clone a single base away is much larger than it.

The research as a whole found: The authors suggested that each seasonal influenza vaccination may recruit only a limited number of new T cells.

Library construction relied on RT-PCR. Sequencing was carried out with an Illumina HiSeq 2500. The raw public data were reprocessed by TCRdb itself: fastp quality trimming at Q25, MiXCR clonotype calling, in-frame beta chains only. Every CDR3 protein is listed once, alongside the most common genes and DNA of its rows. Present in this sample are around 480,000 distinct CDR3 sequences, approximately 10% of which were seen just once. More than 10% of the sample lies in the top ten. Explained via the paper, the time point label denotes: around 45 days after influenza vaccine administration. V lost 0 bases and J lost 4 bases; the stretch between them is 18 bases long. The CDR3 measures 18 amino acids from cysteine to phenylalanine. The sequence is cut down to CDR3 DNA, 54 bases in frame from base 1. CDR1 and CDR2 (LGHNA, YSLEER) derive from the germline V gene.

Recombination linked TRBV4-3 to TRBJ2-2, and possibly TRBD1, on 6 matching bases. The source is a man in his fifties or sixties who received an inactivated influenza vaccine. Donor details come from another sample of the same person, matched by shared clones. The input for sequencing was PBMCs from blood, taken about 40 days after vaccination. The base sequence is TGCGCCAGCAGCCAAGACCGGTTGACAGGTTCTTTCACCGGGGAGCTGTTTTTT. It translates to CASSQDRLTGSFTGELFF.